A single sample gave rise to the 13 T cell receptor beta chains below, sequenced in a study of T cell responses to AZD1222 COVID-19 vaccine. Profiled with immunoSEQ multiplex PCR; TCRdb holds only in-frame clones, not every one. The sample includes 150,000 to 200,000 clones, around 92% seen only once; the top ten take 1% to 1.5%. This material consisted of peripheral blood, taken 28 days after the second AZD1222 dose. These receptors were taken from an adult who received the AZD1222 COVID-19 vaccine.

The genes are TRBV5-1 and TRBJ2-2; D remains ambiguous. This CDR3 is 13 amino acids long. V was shortened by 2 bases and J by 3 bases, with 5 bases between the two germline ends. Germline V gene lookup returns CDR1 SGHRS and CDR2 YFSETQ. The DNA for the CDR3 is TGCGCCAGCAGCTTAGTGGACACCGGGGAGCTGTTTTTT. As protein: CASSLVDTGELFF.

The gene calls are TRBV30 and TRBJ1-1; D call uncertain. Germline loops: CDR1 GTSNPN, CDR2 SVGIG (reference sequence). This CDR3 has 12 amino acids. V gave up 2 bases and J gave up 2 bases, with 6 bases separating them. As DNA, the CDR3 is TGTGCCTGGAGTCCTTCTAACACTGAAGCTTTCTTT. This codes for CAWSPSNTEAFF.

A single count supports this clone. V and J are TRBV7-8 and TRBJ1-3; TRBD1 might be the D (5 bases). The V end lost 7 bases, the J end lost 0 bases, and 10 bases lay between the germline ends. The CDR3 extends over 14 amino acids. Germline V gives CDR1 SGHVS, CDR2 FQNEAQ. This CDR3 reads CASNPGGSGNTIYF. The CDR3 region has the DNA TGTGCCAGCAACCCTGGGGGCTCTGGAAACACCATATATTTT.

The V and J genes are TRBV6-4 and TRBJ1-5; tentative D call: TRBD1 (5 bases). CDR1 is MRHNA and CDR2 is SNTAGT in the germline V gene. V lost 9 bases to trimming and J lost 5 bases, with 20 bases between them. CDR3 size: 15 residues. DNA of the CDR3: TGTGCCAGACGAGGACCGGGACGCTTCTATCAGCCCCAGCATTTT. It specifies CARRGPGRFYQPQHF.

The chain uses TRBV6-4 and TRBJ2-1; 13 bases are a match to TRBD2. The CDR3 is made up of 18 amino acids. Germline V gene data show CDR1 as MRHNA and CDR2 as SNTAGT. V trimming: 3 bases; J trimming: 0 bases; junction bases outside the gene matches: 5. DNA for the CDR3: TGTGCCAGCAGTGAACTAGCGGGGGGGAAATACTCCTACAATGAGCAGTTCTTC. Its protein product is CASSELAGGKYSYNEQFF.

The chain has TRBV10-3 and TRBJ2-5; D may be TRBD2 (7 bases). The germline gives CDR1 ENHRY, CDR2 SYGVKD. CDR3 length: 15 amino acids. V was shortened by 6 bases and J by 2 bases, with 16 bases between the two germline ends. CDR3 region: CAIRGGRLGQETQYF. For the CDR3, the DNA is TGTGCCATCAGGGGGGGGCGCCTGGGGCAAGAGACCCAGTACTTC.

The chain joins TRBV4-3 to TRBJ1-1; D gene ambiguous. Trimming stripped 1 base from V and 5 bases from J, with 5 bases between. The germline V gene has CDR1 LGHNA and CDR2 YSLEER. This CDR3 spans 12 amino acids. CDR3 region: CASSQGPTEAFF. CDR3 coding DNA: TGCGCCAGCAGCCAAGGGCCAACTGAAGCTTTCTTT.

This clone was seen only a few times. The chain joins TRBV4-3 to TRBJ2-7; no firm D call. V shed 1 base and J shed 0 bases, with 10 bases lying between them. Germline V gene lookup returns CDR1 LGHNA and CDR2 YSLEER. This CDR3 has 15 amino acids. The CDR3 DNA follows: TGCGCCAGCAGCCAAGTTAGTGCCAGCTCCTACGAGCAGTACTTC. This translates into CASSQVSASSYEQYF.

This clone was seen a few times. This chain joins TRBV6-5 and TRBJ1-6; D may be TRBD1 (5 bases). Trimming shortened V by 6 bases and J by 9 bases, and 15 bases separated the two germline ends. Germline assignment: CDR1 MNHEY and CDR2 SVGAGI. The CDR3 is 14 amino acids. As DNA, the CDR3 is TGTGCCAGCAGCGTCCGGGGACTGGGTTCACCCCTCCACTTT. Protein sequence: CASSVRGLGSPLHF.

The chain employs TRBV6-5 and TRBJ1-3, with TRBD1 as a possible D gene (6 bases). Germline CDR1 reads MNHEY; CDR2 reads SVGAGI. The ends were cut back, 7 bases at V and 4 bases at J, with 14 bases in the middle. This CDR3 is 14 amino acids long. CDR3 loop: CASIVQGGGNTIYF. CDR3 bases: TGTGCCAGCATCGTACAGGGAGGCGGAAACACCATATATTTT.

The genes are TRBV29-1 and TRBJ1-2; TRBD1 is a possible D gene (6 bases). Trimming removed 2 bases at V and 4 bases at J, with 14 bases between. Looked up from germline, CDR1 is SQVTM and CDR2 is ANQGSEA. The CDR3 has 14 amino acids. CDR3 amino acids: CSVEPQGSFYGYTF. The CDR3 region has the DNA TGCAGCGTTGAACCGCAGGGGTCCTTCTATGGCTACACCTTC.

V usage is TRBV7-8 and J usage is TRBJ2-3; 9 bases align to TRBD2. The CDR3 consists of 18 residues. The V gene's germline CDR1 is SGHVS and CDR2 FQNEAQ. The V segment lost 2 bases and the J segment 3 bases; nucleotides outside the gene matches: 12. The CDR3 spells CASSLKPSGTQRTDTQYF. In DNA form, the CDR3 reads TGTGCCAGCAGCTTAAAGCCTAGCGGGACTCAGAGGACAGATACGCAGTATTTT.

The genes are TRBV30 and TRBJ2-7, with D perhaps being TRBD1 or TRBD2 (5 bases each). The V gene's germline CDR1 is GTSNPN and CDR2 SVGIG (reference sequence). This CDR3 region has 14 residues. V dropped 0 bases and J dropped 2 bases, with 11 bases sitting between them. As DNA, the CDR3 is TGTGCCTGGAGTGTAACAGGAGGCCCCTACGAGCAGTACTTC. Amino acid sequence: CAWSVTGGPYEQYF.